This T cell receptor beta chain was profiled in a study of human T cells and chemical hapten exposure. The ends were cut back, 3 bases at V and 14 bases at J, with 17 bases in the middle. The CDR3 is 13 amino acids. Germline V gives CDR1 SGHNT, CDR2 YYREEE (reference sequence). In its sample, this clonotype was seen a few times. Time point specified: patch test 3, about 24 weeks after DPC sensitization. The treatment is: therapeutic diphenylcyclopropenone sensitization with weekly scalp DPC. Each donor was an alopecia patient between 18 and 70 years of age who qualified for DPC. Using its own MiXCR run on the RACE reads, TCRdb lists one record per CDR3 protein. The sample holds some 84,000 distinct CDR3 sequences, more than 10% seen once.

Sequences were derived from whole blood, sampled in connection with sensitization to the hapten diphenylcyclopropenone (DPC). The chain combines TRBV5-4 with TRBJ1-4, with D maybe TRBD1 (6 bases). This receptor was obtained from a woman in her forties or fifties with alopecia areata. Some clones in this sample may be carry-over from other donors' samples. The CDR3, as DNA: TGTGCCAGCAGCTGGGGACAAAAAGGAATCCTGTTTTTT. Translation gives CASSWGQKGILFF.